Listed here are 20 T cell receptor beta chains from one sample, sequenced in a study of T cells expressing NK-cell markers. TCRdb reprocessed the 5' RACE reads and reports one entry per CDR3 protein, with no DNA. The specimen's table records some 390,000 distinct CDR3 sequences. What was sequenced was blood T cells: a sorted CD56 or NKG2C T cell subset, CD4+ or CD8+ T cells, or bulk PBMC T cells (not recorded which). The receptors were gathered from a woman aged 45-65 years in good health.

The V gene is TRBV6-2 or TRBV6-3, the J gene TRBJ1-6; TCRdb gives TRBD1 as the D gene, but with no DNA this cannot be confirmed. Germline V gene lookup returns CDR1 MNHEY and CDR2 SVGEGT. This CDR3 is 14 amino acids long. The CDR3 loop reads CASRDRDLWSPLHF.

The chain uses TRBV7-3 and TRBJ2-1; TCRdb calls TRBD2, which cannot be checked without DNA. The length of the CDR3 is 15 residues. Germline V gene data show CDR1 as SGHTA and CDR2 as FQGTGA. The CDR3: CASSFGGGRATEQFF.

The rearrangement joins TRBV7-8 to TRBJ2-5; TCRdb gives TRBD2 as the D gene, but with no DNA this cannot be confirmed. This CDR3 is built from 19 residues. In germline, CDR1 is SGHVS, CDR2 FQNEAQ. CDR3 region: CASSSPREGDINGQETQYF.

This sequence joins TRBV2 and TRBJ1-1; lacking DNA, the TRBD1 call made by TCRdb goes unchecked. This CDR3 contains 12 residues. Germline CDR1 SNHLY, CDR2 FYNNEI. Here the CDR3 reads CASSGTALEAFF.

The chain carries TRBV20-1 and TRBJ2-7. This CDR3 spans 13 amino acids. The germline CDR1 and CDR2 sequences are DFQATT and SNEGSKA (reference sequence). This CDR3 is CSARDLLAYEQYF.

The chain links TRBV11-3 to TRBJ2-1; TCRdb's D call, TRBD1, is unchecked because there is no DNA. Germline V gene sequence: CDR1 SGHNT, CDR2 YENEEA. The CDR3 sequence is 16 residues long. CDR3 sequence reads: CASSSSGILSNNEQFF.

This CDR3 is CASSSGTGYNQPQHF. The J gene is TRBJ1-5, the V gene TRBV6-5; TCRdb indicates TRBD1, and absent DNA this call remains unverified. Germline assignment: CDR1 MNHEY and CDR2 SVGAGI. This CDR3 contains 15 residues.

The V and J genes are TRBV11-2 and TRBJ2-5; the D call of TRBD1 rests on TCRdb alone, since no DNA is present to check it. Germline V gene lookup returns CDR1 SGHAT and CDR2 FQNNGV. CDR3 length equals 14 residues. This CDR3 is CASRLQGYGETQYF. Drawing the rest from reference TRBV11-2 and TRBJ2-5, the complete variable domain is EAGVAQSPRYKIIEKRQSVAFWCNPISGHATLYWYQQILGQGPKLLIQFQNNGVVDDSQLPKDRFSAERLKGVDSTLKIQPAKLEDSAVYLCASRLQGYGETQYFGPGTRLLVL.

CDR3 protein: CSARANLPGGQFF. The chain combines TRBV20-1 with TRBJ2-1; TCRdb indicates TRBD2, and absent DNA this call remains unverified. CDR3 length equals 13 residues. Germline CDR1 and CDR2: DFQATT and SNEGSKA (reference sequence).

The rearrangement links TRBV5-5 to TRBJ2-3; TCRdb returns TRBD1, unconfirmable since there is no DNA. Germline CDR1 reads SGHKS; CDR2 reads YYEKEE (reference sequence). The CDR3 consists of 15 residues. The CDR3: CASDEDRGRADTQYF. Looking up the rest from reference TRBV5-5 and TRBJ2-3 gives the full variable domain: DAGVTQSPTHLIKTRGQQVTLRCSPISGHKSVSWYQQVLGQGPQFIFQYYEKEERGRGNFPDRFSARQFPNYSSELNVNALLLGDSALYLCASDEDRGRADTQYFGPGTRLTVL.

CDR3 residues: CASNPLGRTTGELFF. The chain joins TRBV5-1 to TRBJ2-2; the D gene TCRdb calls, TRBD2, cannot be checked with no DNA. The CDR3 contains 15 residues. Germline CDR1 SGHRS, CDR2 YFSETQ.

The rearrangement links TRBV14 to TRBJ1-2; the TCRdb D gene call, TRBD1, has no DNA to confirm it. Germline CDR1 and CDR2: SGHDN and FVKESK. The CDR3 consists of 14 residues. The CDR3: CASSQSRGVGGYTF. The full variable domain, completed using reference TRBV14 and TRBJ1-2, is EAGVTQFPSHSVIEKGQTVTLRCDPISGHDNLYWYRRVMGKEIKFLLHFVKESKQDESGMPNNRFLAERTGGTYSTLKVQPAELEDSGVYFCASSQSRGVGGYTFGSGTRLTVV.

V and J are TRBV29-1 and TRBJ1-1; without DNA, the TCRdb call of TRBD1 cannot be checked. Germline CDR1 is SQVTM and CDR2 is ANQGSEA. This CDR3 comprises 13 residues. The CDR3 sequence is CSVENQGNTEAFF.

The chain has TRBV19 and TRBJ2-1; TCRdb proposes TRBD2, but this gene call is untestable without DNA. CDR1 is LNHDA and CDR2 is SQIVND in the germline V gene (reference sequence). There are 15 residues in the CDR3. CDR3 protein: CASSLTSPLFNEQFF.

CDR3 protein: CASSLFGGTDTGELFF. The chain uses TRBV7-2 and TRBJ2-2; TCRdb's D gene call, TRBD2, goes unchecked for lack of DNA. The CDR3 is 16 residues long. Germline V gives CDR1 SGHTA, CDR2 FQGNSA.

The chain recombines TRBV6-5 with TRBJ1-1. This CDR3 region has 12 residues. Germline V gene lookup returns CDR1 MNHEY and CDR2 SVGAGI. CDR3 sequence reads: CASRTGNLEAFF.

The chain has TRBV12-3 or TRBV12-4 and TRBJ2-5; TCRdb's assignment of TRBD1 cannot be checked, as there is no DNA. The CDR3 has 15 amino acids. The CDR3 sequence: CASKLTGGGQETQYF.

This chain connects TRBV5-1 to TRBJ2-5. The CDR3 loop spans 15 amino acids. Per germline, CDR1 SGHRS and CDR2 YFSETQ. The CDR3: CASSLVDGSRETQYF. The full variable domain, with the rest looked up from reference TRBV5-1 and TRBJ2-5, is KAGVTQTPRYLIKTRGQQVTLSCSPISGHRSVSWYQQTPGQGLQFLFEYFSETQRNKGNFPGRFSGRQFSNSRSEMNVSTLELGDSALYLCASSLVDGSRETQYFGPGTRLLVL.

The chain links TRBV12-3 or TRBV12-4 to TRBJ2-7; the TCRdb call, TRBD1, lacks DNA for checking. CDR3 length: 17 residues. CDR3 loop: CASSLGEFGHLFYEQYF.

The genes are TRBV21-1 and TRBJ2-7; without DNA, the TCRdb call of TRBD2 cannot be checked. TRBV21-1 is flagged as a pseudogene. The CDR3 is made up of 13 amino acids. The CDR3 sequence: CASSPSLDYEQYF.